This T cell receptor (beta chain) was documented in a study of blood T cell repertoires in COVID-19. Turning to the study itself: The United States, Italy and Spain were the sources of the acute and convalescent COVID-19 samples. The analysed material was cDNA or gDNA that came from T cells, B-cell-depleted T cells, or PBMCs.

For this clone: The junction shows a germline mismatch at one end, possibly a read error.

TCRdb keeps only in-frame clones here, not all; method: immunoSEQ multiplex PCR. The table includes 50,000 to 65,000 clones, about four fifths detected once. Sequences were obtained from peripheral blood. The receptor's source is a woman aged 55 to 70 with acute or convalescent COVID-19.

CDR3 amino acids: CASSIGGAVSYGYTF. In DNA form, the CDR3 reads TGTGCCAGCAGCATAGGGGGCGCAGTTAGTTATGGCTACACCTTC. J is TRBJ1-2 and V is TRBV13; 7 positions match TRBD1. The CDR3 runs to 15 residues. The germline V gene encodes CDR1 PRHDT and CDR2 FYEKMQ (reference sequence).